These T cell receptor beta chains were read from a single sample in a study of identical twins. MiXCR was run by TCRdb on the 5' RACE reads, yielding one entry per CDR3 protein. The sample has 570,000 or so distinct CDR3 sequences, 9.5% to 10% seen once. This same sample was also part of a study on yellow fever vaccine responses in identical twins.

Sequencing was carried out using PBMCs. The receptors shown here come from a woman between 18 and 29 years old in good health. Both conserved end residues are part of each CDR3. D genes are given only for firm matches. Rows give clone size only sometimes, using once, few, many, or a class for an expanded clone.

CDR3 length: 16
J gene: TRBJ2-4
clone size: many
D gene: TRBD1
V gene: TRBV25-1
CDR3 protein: CASSEGTGKGKNIQYF
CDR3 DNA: TGTGCCAGCAGTGAGGGGACAGGGAAAGGCAAAAACATTCAGTACTTC

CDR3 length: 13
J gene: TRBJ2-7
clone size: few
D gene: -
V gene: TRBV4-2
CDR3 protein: CASSQLYSGEQYF
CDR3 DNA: TGTGCCAGCAGCCAATTATATTCCGGGGAGCAGTACTTC

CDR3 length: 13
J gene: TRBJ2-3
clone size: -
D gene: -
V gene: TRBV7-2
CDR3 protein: CASSLETQQTQYF
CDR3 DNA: TGTGCCAGCAGCTTAGAGACCCAACAGACGCAGTATTTT

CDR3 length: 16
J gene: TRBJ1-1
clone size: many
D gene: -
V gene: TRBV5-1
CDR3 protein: CASSLVPGNSVSEAFF
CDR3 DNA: TGCGCCAGCAGCTTGGTTCCAGGGAACTCGGTAAGCGAAGCTTTCTTT

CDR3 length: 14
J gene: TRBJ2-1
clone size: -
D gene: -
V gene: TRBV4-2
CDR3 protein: CASSQDRLLDEQFF
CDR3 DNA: TGTGCCAGCAGCCAAGATCGTCTTTTGGATGAGCAGTTCTTC

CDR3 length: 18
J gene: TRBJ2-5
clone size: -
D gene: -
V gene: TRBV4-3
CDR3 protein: CASSQHFPPPGVQETQYF
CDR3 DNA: TGCGCCAGCAGCCAGCACTTCCCGCCTCCAGGGGTCCAAGAGACCCAGTACTTC

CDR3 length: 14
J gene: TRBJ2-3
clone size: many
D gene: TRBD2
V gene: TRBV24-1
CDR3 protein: CATRGTSQTDTQYF
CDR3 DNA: TGTGCCACCAGGGGGACTAGCCAGACAGATACGCAGTATTTT

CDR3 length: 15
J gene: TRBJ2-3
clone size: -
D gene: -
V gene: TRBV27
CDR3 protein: CASNAGTFHTDTQYF
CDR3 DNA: TGTGCCAGCAATGCCGGGACTTTTCACACAGATACGCAGTATTTT

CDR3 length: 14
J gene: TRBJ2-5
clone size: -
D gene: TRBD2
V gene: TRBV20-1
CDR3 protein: CSARDGTSQETQYF
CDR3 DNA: TGCAGTGCTAGAGATGGGACTAGCCAAGAGACCCAGTACTTC

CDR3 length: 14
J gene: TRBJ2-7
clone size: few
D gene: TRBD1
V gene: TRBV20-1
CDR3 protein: CSARVQQGALEQYF
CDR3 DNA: TGCAGTGCTAGAGTGCAACAGGGGGCGCTCGAGCAGTACTTC

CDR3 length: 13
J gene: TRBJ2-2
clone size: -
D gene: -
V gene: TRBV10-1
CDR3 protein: CASSQINTGELFF
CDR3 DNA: TGCGCCAGCAGCCAGATAAACACCGGGGAGCTGTTTTTT

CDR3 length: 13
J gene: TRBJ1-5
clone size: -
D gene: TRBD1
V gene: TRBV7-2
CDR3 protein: CASSLQGAQPQHF
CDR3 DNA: TGTGCCAGCAGCTTACAGGGGGCTCAGCCCCAGCATTTT

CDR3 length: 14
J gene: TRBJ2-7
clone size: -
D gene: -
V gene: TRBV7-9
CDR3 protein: CASSHRDLAYEQYF
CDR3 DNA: TGTGCCAGCAGCCACCGGGACCTCGCCTACGAGCAGTACTTC

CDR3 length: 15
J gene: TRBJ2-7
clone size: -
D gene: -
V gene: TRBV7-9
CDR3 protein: CASSPGQGGFYEQYF
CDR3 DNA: TGTGCCAGCAGCCCCGGTCAGGGGGGCTTTTACGAGCAGTACTTC

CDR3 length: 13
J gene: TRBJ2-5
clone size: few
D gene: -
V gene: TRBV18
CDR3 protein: CASSGEIKETQYF
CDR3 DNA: TGTGCCAGCTCGGGGGAGATCAAGGAGACCCAGTACTTC

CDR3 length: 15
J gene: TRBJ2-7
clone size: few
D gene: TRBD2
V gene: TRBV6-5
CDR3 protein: CASSYELAEHYEQYF
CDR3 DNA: TGTGCCAGCAGTTACGAACTAGCGGAGCACTACGAGCAGTACTTC

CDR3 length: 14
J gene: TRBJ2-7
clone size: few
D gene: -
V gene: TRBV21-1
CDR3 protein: CASGGTSGDYEQYF
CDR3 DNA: TGTGCCAGCGGGGGGACTAGCGGAGACTACGAGCAGTACTTC

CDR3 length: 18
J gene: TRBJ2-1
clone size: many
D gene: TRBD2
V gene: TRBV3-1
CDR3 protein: CASSQALGAGVAYNEQFF
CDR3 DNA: TGTGCCAGCAGCCAAGCTTTGGGTGCGGGAGTAGCTTACAATGAGCAGTTCTTC

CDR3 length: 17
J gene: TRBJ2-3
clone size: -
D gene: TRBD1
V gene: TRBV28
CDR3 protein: CASSLYGQVGSTDTQYF
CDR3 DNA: TGTGCCAGCAGTTTATACGGACAGGTGGGGTCGACAGATACGCAGTATTTT

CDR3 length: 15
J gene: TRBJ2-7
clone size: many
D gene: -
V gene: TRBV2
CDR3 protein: CASSDAYGSLSEQYF
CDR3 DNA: TGTGCCAGCAGTGACGCGTATGGCAGCCTAAGCGAGCAGTACTTC

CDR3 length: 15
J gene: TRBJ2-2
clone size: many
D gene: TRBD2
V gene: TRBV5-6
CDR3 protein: CASSLRTRSTGELFF
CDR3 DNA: TGTGCCAGCAGCTTGAGGACTAGAAGCACCGGGGAGCTGTTTTTT

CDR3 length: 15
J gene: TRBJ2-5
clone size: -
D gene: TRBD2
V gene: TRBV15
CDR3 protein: CASTTSGKNQETQYF
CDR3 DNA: TGTGCATCGACGACTAGCGGGAAGAACCAAGAGACCCAGTACTTC

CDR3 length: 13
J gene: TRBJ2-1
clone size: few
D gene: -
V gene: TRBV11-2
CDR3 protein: CASREIRSNEQFF
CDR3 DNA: TGTGCCAGCAGAGAGATACGTTCCAATGAGCAGTTCTTC

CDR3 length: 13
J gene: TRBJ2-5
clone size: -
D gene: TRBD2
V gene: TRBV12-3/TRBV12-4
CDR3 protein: CASTGGQLETQYF
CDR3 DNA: TGTGCCAGCACGGGGGGGCAATTAGAGACCCAGTACTTC

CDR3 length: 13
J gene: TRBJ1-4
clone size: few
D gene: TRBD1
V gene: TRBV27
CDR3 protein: CASSLVGQAKLFF
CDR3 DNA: TGTGCCAGCAGTTTAGTTGGACAGGCCAAACTGTTTTTT

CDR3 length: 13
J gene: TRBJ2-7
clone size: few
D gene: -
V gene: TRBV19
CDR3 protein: CASSDQVSYEQYF
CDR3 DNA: TGTGCCAGTAGTGATCAAGTGTCCTACGAGCAGTACTTC

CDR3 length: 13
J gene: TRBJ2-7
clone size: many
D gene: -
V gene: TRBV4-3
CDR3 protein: CASSQDPFREQYF
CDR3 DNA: TGCGCCAGCAGCCAAGATCCTTTTCGAGAGCAGTACTTC

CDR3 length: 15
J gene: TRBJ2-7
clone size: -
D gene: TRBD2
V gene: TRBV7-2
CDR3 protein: CASSLDSGSFYEQYF
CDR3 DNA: TGTGCCAGCAGCTTGGATAGCGGGAGCTTTTACGAGCAGTACTTC

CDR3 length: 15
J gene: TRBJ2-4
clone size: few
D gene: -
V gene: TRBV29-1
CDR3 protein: CSALGPGAAKNIQYF
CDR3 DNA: TGCAGCGCCCTGGGCCCGGGGGCAGCCAAAAACATTCAGTACTTC

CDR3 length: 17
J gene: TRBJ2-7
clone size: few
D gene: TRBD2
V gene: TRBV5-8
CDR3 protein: CASSLAVARTSGYEQYF
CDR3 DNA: TGTGCCAGCAGCTTGGCTGTTGCCCGGACTAGCGGCTACGAGCAGTACTTC

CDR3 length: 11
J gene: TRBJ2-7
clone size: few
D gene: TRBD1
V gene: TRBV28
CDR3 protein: CASSSNRQGDF
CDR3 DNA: TGTGCCAGCAGTTCCAACCGACAGGGGGACTTC

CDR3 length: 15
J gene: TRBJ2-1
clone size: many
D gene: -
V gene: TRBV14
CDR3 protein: CASSQSPGTYNEQFF
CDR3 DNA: TGTGCCAGCAGCCAGTCCCCTGGGACGTACAATGAGCAGTTCTTC